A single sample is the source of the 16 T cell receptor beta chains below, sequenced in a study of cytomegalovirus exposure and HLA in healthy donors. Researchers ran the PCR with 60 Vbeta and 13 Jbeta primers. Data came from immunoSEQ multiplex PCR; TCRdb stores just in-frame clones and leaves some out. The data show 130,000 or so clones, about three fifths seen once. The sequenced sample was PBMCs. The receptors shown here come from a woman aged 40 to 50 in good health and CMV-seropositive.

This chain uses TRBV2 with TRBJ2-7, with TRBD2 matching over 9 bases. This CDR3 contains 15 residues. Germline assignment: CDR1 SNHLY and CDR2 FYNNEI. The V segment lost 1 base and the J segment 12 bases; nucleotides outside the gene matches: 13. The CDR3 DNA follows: TGTGCCAGCAGTGAAGGTTTTGGGACTAGCTTTAGTCTGTACTTC. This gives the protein CASSEGFGTSFSLYF. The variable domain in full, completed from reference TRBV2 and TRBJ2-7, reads EPEVTQTPSHQVTQMGQEVILRCVPISNHLYFYWYRQILGQKVEFLVSFYNNEISEKSEIFDDQFSVERPDGSNFTLKIRSTKLEDSAMYFCASSEGFGTSFSLYFGPGTRLTVT.

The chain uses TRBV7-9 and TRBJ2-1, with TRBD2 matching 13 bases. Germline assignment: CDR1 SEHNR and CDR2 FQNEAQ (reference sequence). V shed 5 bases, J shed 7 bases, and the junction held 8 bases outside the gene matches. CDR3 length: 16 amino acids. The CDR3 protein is CASSPTTSGRRNEQFF. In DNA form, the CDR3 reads TGTGCCAGCAGCCCAACGACTAGCGGGAGGAGGAATGAGCAGTTCTTC.

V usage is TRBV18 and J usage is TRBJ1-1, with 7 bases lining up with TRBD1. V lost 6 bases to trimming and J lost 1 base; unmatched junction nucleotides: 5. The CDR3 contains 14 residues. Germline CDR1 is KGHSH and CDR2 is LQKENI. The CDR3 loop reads CASSPRQGNTEAFF. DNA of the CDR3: TGTGCCAGCTCCCCGAGACAGGGGAACACTGAAGCTTTCTTT.

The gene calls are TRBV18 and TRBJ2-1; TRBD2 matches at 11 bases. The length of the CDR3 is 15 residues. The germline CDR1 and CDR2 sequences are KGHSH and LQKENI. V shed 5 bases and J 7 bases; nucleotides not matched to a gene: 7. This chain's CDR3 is CASSSLAGERNEQFF. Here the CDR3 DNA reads TGTGCCAGCTCATCACTAGCGGGAGAGAGGAATGAGCAGTTCTTC.

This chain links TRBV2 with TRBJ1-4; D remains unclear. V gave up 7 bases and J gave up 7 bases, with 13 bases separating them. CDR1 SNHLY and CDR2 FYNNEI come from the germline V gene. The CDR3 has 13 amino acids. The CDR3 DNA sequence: TGTGCCAGCAAGAATGCAAACAGTGAAAAACTGTTTTTT. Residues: CASKNANSEKLFF. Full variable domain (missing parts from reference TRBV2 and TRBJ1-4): EPEVTQTPSHQVTQMGQEVILRCVPISNHLYFYWYRQILGQKVEFLVSFYNNEISEKSEIFDDQFSVERPDGSNFTLKIRSTKLEDSAMYFCASKNANSEKLFFGSGTQLSVL.

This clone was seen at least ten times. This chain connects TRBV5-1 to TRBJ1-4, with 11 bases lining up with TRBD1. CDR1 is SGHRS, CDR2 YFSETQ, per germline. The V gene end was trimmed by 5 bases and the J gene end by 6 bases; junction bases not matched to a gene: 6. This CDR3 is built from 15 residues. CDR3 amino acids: CASRGRTGGDEKLFF. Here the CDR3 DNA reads TGCGCCAGCAGAGGAAGGACAGGGGGCGATGAAAAACTGTTTTTT. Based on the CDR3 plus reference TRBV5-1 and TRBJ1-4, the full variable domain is KAGVTQTPRYLIKTRGQQVTLSCSPISGHRSVSWYQQTPGQGLQFLFEYFSETQRNKGNFPGRFSGRQFSNSRSEMNVSTLELGDSALYLCASRGRTGGDEKLFFGSGTQLSVL.

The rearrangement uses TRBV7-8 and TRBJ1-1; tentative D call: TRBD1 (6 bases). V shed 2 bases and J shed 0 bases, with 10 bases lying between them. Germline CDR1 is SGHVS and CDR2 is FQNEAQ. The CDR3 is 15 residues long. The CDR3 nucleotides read TGTGCCAGCAGCTTATTTCGGACAGTGAACACTGAAGCTTTCTTT. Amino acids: CASSLFRTVNTEAFF. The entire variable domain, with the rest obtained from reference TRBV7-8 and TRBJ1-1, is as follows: GAGVSQSPRYKVAKRGQDVALRCDPISGHVSLFWYQQALGQGPEFLTYFQNEAQLDKSGLPSDRFFAERPEGSVSTLKIQRTQQEDSAVYLCASSLFRTVNTEAFFGQGTRLTVV.

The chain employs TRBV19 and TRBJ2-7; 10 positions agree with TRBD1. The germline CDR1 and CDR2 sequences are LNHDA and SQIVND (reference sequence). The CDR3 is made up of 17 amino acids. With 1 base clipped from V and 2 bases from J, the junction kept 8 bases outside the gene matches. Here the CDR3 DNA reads TGTGCCAGTAGTATAGGGGTTGGACAGGGGGGTCCCTACGAGCAGTACTTC. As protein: CASSIGVGQGGPYEQYF.

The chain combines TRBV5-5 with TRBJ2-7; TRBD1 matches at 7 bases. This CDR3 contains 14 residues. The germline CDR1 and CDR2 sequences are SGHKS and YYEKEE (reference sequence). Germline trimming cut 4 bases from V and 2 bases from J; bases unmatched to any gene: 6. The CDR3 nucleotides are TGTGCCAGCAGCCTCGGACAGGCGCCCTACGAGCAGTACTTC. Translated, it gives CASSLGQAPYEQYF.

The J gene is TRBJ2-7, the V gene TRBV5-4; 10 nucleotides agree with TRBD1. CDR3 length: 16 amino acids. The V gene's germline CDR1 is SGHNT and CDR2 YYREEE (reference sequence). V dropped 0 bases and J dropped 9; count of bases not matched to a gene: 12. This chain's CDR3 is CASSLGAGQGSRGQYF. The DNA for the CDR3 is TGTGCCAGCAGCTTGGGTGCGGGACAGGGGTCTCGCGGGCAGTACTTC.

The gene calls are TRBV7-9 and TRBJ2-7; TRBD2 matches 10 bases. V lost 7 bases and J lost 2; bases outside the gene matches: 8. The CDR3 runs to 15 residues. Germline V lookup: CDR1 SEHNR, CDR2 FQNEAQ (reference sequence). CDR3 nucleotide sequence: TGTGCCAGCACCTCTAGCGGGGGCCTTACCTACGAGCAGTACTTC. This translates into CASTSSGGLTYEQYF.

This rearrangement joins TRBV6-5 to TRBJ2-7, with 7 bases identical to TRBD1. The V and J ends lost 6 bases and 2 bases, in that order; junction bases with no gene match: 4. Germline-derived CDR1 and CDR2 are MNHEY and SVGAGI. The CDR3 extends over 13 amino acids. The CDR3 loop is CASRGTATYEQYF. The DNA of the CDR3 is TGTGCCAGCAGAGGGACAGCCACCTACGAGCAGTACTTC.

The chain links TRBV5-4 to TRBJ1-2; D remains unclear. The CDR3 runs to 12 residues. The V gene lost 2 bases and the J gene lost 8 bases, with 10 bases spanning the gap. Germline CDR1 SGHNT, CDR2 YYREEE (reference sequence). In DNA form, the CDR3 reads TGTGCCAGCAGCTTCGAGTTCGCCGGCTACACCTTC. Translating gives CASSFEFAGYTF.

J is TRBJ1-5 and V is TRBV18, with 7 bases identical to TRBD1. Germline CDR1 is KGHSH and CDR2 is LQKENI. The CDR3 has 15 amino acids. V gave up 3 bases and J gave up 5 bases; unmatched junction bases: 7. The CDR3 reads CASSPGDRPDQPQHF. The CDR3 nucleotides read TGTGCCAGCTCACCTGGGGACAGACCTGATCAGCCCCAGCATTTT.

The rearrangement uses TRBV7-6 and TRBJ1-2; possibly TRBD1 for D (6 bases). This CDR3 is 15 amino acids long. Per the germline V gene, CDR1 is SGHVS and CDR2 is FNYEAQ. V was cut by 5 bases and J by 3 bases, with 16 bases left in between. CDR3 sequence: CASSPSGGGDYGYTF. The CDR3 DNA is TGTGCCAGCAGCCCGAGCGGGGGCGGGGACTATGGCTACACCTTC.

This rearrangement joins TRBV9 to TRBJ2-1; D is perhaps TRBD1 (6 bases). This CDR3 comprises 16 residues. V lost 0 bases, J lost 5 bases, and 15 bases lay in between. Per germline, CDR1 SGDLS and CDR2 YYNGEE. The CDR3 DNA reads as TGTGCCAGCAGCGTAGCGCCTCAGACAGGTCACAATGAGCAGTTCTTC. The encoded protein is CASSVAPQTGHNEQFF.